This entry describes one T cell receptor (beta chain). This record belongs to a study of blood T cell repertoires in COVID-19. TCRdb keeps only in-frame clones here, not all; method: immunoSEQ multiplex PCR. The table records nearly 60,000 clones, roughly 84% of them present only once. Losses at the gene ends were 4 bases for V and 7 bases for J; bases not matched to a gene: 5. This CDR3 region has 15 residues. Germline CDR1 and CDR2: SGDLS and YYNGEE. The sequence was collected from a man in his forties with active COVID-19. Sequenced sample: peripheral blood. The V gene is TRBV9, the J gene TRBJ2-1; TRBD2 matches 13 bases. This CDR3 is CASSLPGLAGNEQFF. CDR3 nucleotides: TGTGCCAGCAGCTTACCGGGACTAGCGGGAAATGAGCAGTTCTTC.